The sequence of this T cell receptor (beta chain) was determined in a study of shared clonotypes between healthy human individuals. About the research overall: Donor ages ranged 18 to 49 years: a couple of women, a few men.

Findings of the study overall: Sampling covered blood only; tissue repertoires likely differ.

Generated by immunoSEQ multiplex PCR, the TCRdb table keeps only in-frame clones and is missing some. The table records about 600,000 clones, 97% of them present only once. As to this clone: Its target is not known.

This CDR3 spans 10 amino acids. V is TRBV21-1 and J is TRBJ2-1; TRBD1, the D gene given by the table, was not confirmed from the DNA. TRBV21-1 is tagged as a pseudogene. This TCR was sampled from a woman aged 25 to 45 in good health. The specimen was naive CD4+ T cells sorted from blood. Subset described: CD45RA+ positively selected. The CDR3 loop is CASSAQQGFF. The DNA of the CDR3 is TGTGCCAGCAGCGCTCAACAGGGATTCTTC.